Listed here are 10 T cell receptor beta chains from one sample, sequenced in a study of immune cell composition in non-small cell lung cancer. The assay was immunoSEQ multiplex PCR, and TCRdb's table has in-frame clones only and misses some. The table shows 6,500 to 8,000 clones, with just under 85% occurring only once. Normal lung sampling was at least 3 cm from the tumour, as distant as possible. Sequencing input: non-adjacent lung tissue. The receptors were sampled from a human donor with non-small cell lung cancer.

The chain joins TRBV19 to TRBJ2-1, with TRBD1 identical over 9 bases. The CDR3 contains 17 residues. Germline V gene sequence: CDR1 LNHDA, CDR2 SQIVND (reference sequence). The V gene end was trimmed by 3 bases and the J gene end by 9 bases; junction bases not matched to a gene: 15. DNA for the CDR3: TGTGCCAGTAGTATCGGGACGGCGTGGGACAGGGCCATTGAGCAGTTCTTC. Translated, it gives CASSIGTAWDRAIEQFF.

This chain connects TRBV11-3 to TRBJ2-5; 9 bases fit TRBD1. This CDR3 is built from 16 residues. The germline gives CDR1 SGHNT, CDR2 YENEEA. V lost 1 base and J lost 1; bases outside the gene matches: 4. The CDR3, as DNA: TGTGCCAGCAGCTTAGGCCTACAGGGGGCCCAAGAGACCCAGTACTTC. This codes for CASSLGLQGAQETQYF. Drawing the rest from reference TRBV11-3 and TRBJ2-5, the complete variable domain is EAGVVQSPRYKIIEKKQPVAFWCNPISGHNTLYWYLQNLGQGPELLIRYENEEAVDDSQLPKDRFSAERLKGVDSTLKIQPAELGDSAVYLCASSLGLQGAQETQYFGPGTRLLVL.

The chain is built from TRBV18 and TRBJ1-6; D unclear. V was cut by 6 bases and J by 3 bases, with 9 bases left in between. The CDR3 is 14 residues long. Germline V CDR1 and CDR2: KGHSH, LQKENI. Here the CDR3 DNA reads TGTGCCAGCTCCCCGACAAACTATAATTCACCCCTCCACTTT. It codes for CASSPTNYNSPLHF.

This clone appeared a few times. V usage is TRBV6-4 and J usage is TRBJ2-3; D gene ambiguous. Germline CDR1 MRHNA, CDR2 SNTAGT. The length of the CDR3 is 13 residues. V lost 3 bases, J lost 6 bases, and 10 bases lay in between. Here the CDR3 reads CASSETARDTQYF. The DNA of the CDR3 is TGTGCCAGCAGTGAAACGGCCCGGGATACGCAGTATTTT.

This chain connects TRBV11-2 to TRBJ2-7; maybe TRBD1 (6 bases). In germline, CDR1 is SGHAT, CDR2 FQNNGV. The CDR3 consists of 12 residues. Trimming cost V 8 bases and J 0 bases, with 8 bases left between them. CDR3 sequence: CASEGDSYEQYF. The CDR3, as DNA: TGTGCCAGCGAGGGGGACTCCTACGAGCAGTACTTC.

This chain joins TRBV9 and TRBJ1-3, with 7 bases aligning to TRBD1. V dropped 0 bases and J dropped 4; count of bases not matched to a gene: 1. Germline lookup yields CDR1 SGDLS and CDR2 YYNGEE. This CDR3 spans 14 amino acids. Here the CDR3 reads CASSVVGQGNTIYF. The CDR3 coding sequence is TGTGCCAGCAGCGTAGTGGGACAGGGAAACACCATATATTTT. Full variable domain (remainder filled in from reference TRBV9 and TRBJ1-3): DSGVTQTPKHLITATGQRVTLRCSPRSGDLSVYWYQQSLDQGLQFLIQYYNGEERAKGNILERFSAQQFPDLHSELNLSSLELGDSALYFCASSVVGQGNTIYFGEGSWLTVV.

This CDR3 is CASGFALNTEAFF. CDR3 nucleotides: TGTGCTAGTGGTTTCGCCCTGAACACTGAAGCTTTCTTT. This chain uses TRBV12-5 with TRBJ1-1; no clear D gene. CDR1 LGHNT and CDR2 FRNRAP come from the germline V gene. The V end was cut by 3 bases, the J end by 0 bases, with 5 bases between. The CDR3 sequence is 13 residues long.

The chain uses TRBV7-9 and TRBJ1-1, with TRBD1 as a possible D gene (6 bases). V gave up 7 bases and J gave up 0 bases, with 18 bases separating them. Germline lookup yields CDR1 SEHNR and CDR2 FQNEAQ (reference sequence). The CDR3 is made up of 16 amino acids. The CDR3 loop is CASTHTGGRMNTEAFF. The CDR3 DNA reads as TGTGCCAGCACCCACACCGGGGGGCGGATGAACACTGAAGCTTTCTTT.

This chain uses TRBV18 with TRBJ1-4, with a tentative D call TRBD1 (6 bases). CDR1 KGHSH and CDR2 LQKENI come from the germline V gene. This CDR3 is built from 16 residues. Trimming cost V 0 bases and J 7 bases, with 15 bases left between them. The CDR3 nucleotides read TGTGCCAGCTCACCACCATCAGGGGTGAATGGTGAAAAACTGTTTTTT. This encodes CASSPPSGVNGEKLFF.

This chain connects TRBV28 to TRBJ1-2; a possible D gene is TRBD1 (5 bases). CDR1 is MDHEN and CDR2 is SYDVKM in the germline V gene. Deletions cut 6 bases from V and 8 bases from J, with 16 bases between. CDR3 size: 13 residues. CDR3 nucleotides: TGTGCCAGCAGCCCGCGGGGGGGGATAGGCTACACCTTC. This sequence encodes CASSPRGGIGYTF.